A single sample is the source of the 20 T cell receptor beta chains below, sequenced in a study of shared clonotypes between healthy human individuals. Here immunoSEQ multiplex PCR was the method, and the copy in TCRdb shows in-frame clones only, minus some. The repertoire holds just over 2,000,000 clones, with roughly 94% as singletons. Sequenced: naive CD4+ T cells sorted from blood. Noted subset: CD45RA+ positively selected. The receptors originated from a man between 18 and 29 years old in good health.

The CDR3 DNA reads TGTGCCAGCAGCCCCCGGGACAGCAATAATTCACCCCTCCACTTT. It encodes CASSPRDSNNSPLHF. V usage is TRBV9 and J usage is TRBJ1-6; 7 bases line up with TRBD1. CDR1 SGDLS and CDR2 YYNGEE come from the germline V gene. There are 15 residues in the CDR3. V trimming: 4 bases; J trimming: 5 bases; junction bases outside the gene matches: 6.

The chain links TRBV4-3 to TRBJ2-7; 7 bases are a match to TRBD1. The V and J ends lost 3 bases and 0 bases, in that order; junction bases with no gene match: 5. CDR1 LGHNA and CDR2 YSLEER come from the germline V gene. The CDR3 runs 15 residues. The CDR3 here is CASSHYRDSSYEQYF. As DNA, the CDR3 is TGCGCCAGCAGCCATTACCGGGACAGCTCCTACGAGCAGTACTTC.

This clone was recorded only once. Other DNA sequences in this specimen translate into the identical CDR3. V usage is TRBV5-1 and J usage is TRBJ2-5; TRBD1 is a possible D gene (6 bases). From germline, CDR1 is SGHRS and CDR2 YFSETQ. The CDR3 contains 13 residues. V lost 4 bases and J lost 5, with 12 bases in between. The CDR3 region is CASSLQGRETQYF. The DNA for the CDR3 is TGCGCCAGCAGCCTACAGGGTCGGGAGACCCAGTACTTC.

V and J are TRBV5-6 and TRBJ2-3; 12 bases align to TRBD2. The CDR3 is 13 amino acids. V gave up 0 bases and J gave up 14 bases; unmatched junction bases: 4. The germline V gene has CDR1 SGHDT and CDR2 YYEEEE. The CDR3 nucleotides are TGTGCCAGCAGCTTGGCCGCTAGCGGGGGGGTGTATTTT. It codes for CASSLAASGGVYF.

The chain employs TRBV30 and TRBJ1-1; D is unresolved. Germline CDR1 and CDR2: GTSNPN and SVGIG (reference sequence). CDR3 size: 12 residues. The germline V and J ends were trimmed by 8 bases and 2 bases, with 12 bases remaining between them. The CDR3 protein is CAGMAGNTEAFF. The CDR3 nucleotides are TGTGCCGGGATGGCGGGCAACACTGAAGCTTTCTTT.

The chain employs TRBV12-5 and TRBJ1-2; TRBD1 might be the D (5 bases). This CDR3 contains 13 residues. Germline CDR1 is LGHNT and CDR2 is FRNRAP. V was clipped by 6 bases and J by 4 bases, with 12 bases between them. The CDR3 sequence: CASGLRDSYGYTF. For the CDR3, the DNA is TGTGCTAGTGGACTAAGAGACAGCTATGGCTACACCTTC. The full variable domain, its missing parts supplied by reference TRBV12-5 and TRBJ1-2, is DARVTQTPRHKVTEMGQEVTMRCQPILGHNTVFWYRQTMMQGLELLAYFRNRAPLDDSGMPKDRFSAEMPDATLATLKIQPSEPRDSAVYFCASGLRDSYGYTFGSGTRLTVV.

The rearrangement uses TRBV5-4 and TRBJ2-3; 12 bases are shared with TRBD1. Germline lookup yields CDR1 SGHNT and CDR2 YYREEE (reference sequence). V dropped 3 bases and J dropped 2; count of bases not matched to a gene: 10. The CDR3 has 18 residues. CDR3 sequence: CASSSPTGTGGNTDTQYF. CDR3 coding DNA: TGTGCCAGCAGCTCACCTACCGGGACAGGGGGCAACACAGATACGCAGTATTTT.

V usage is TRBV5-1 and J usage is TRBJ2-7, with a tentative D call TRBD1 (6 bases). This CDR3 has 16 residues. Trimming left V 1 base short and J 5 bases short, with 19 bases between. Per germline, CDR1 SGHRS and CDR2 YFSETQ. CDR3 amino acids: CASSLRRDTVHHEQYF. CDR3 DNA: TGCGCCAGCAGCTTGCGAAGGGACACCGTTCACCACGAGCAGTACTTC.

This chain connects TRBV6-1 to TRBJ1-1; possibly TRBD1 for D (5 bases). Germline CDR1 is MNHNS and CDR2 is SASEGT. This CDR3 has 12 amino acids. V shed 2 bases and J shed 11 bases, with 12 bases lying between them. The CDR3 region is CASSERGFRAFF. In DNA, the CDR3 is TGTGCCAGCAGTGAAAGGGGCTTTCGGGCTTTCTTT.

J is TRBJ2-7 and V is TRBV7-8; TRBD1 matches at 8 bases. V dropped 5 bases and J dropped 5; count of bases not matched to a gene: 8. Germline V CDR1 and CDR2: SGHVS, FQNEAQ. The CDR3 totals 14 residues. The CDR3 is CASSRTGNVNEQYF. For the CDR3, the DNA is TGTGCCAGCAGCAGGACAGGGAATGTAAACGAGCAGTACTTC.

This sequence joins TRBV9 and TRBJ2-5; 9 nucleotides agree with TRBD2. This CDR3 is 16 amino acids long. Germline V gives CDR1 SGDLS, CDR2 YYNGEE. With V trimmed by 0 bases and J by 2 bases, 5 bases remained unmatched. The CDR3 nucleotides read TGTGCCAGCAGCGTAGGGGTGCGGGAGGGACAAGAGACCCAGTACTTC. This encodes CASSVGVREGQETQYF. Looking up the rest from reference TRBV9 and TRBJ2-5 gives the full variable domain: DSGVTQTPKHLITATGQRVTLRCSPRSGDLSVYWYQQSLDQGLQFLIQYYNGEERAKGNILERFSAQQFPDLHSELNLSSLELGDSALYFCASSVGVREGQETQYFGPGTRLLVL.

The rearrangement joins TRBV5-8 to TRBJ2-2; D is ambiguous. Trimming removed 6 bases from V and 6 bases from J, with 15 bases in between. The CDR3 length is 14 residues. The germline gives CDR1 SGHTS, CDR2 YDEGEE. CDR3 residues: CASTDPVGAGELFF. CDR3 DNA sequence: TGTGCCAGCACCGATCCAGTCGGTGCCGGGGAGCTGTTTTTT. Full variable domain (remainder filled in from reference TRBV5-8 and TRBJ2-2): EAGVTQSPTHLIKTRGQQATLRCSPISGHTSVYWYQQALGLGLQFLLWYDEGEERNRGNFPPRFSGRQFPNYSSELNVNALELEDSALYLCASTDPVGAGELFFGEGSRLTVL.

The chain combines TRBV7-2 with TRBJ1-1; D unresolved. Trimming stripped 5 bases from V and 2 bases from J, with 21 bases between. CDR3 size: 17 residues. Per germline, CDR1 SGHTA and CDR2 FQGNSA. The CDR3 coding sequence is TGTGCCAGCAGCGCTTCGTCCGGACCGCCTAGCAACACTGAAGCTTTCTTT. Translation: CASSASSGPPSNTEAFF. The variable domain in full, with the rest retrieved from reference TRBV7-2 and TRBJ1-1, is GAGVSQSPSNKVTEKGKDVELRCDPISGHTALYWYRQSLGQGLEFLIYFQGNSAPDKSGLPSDRFSAERTGGSVSTLTIQRTQQEDSAVYLCASSASSGPPSNTEAFFGQGTRLTVV.

The V call is TRBV9, the J call TRBJ2-7; a weak D match, TRBD2 (6 bases). In germline, CDR1 is SGDLS, CDR2 YYNGEE. CDR3 length: 12 residues. V was shortened by 0 bases and J by 5 bases, with 6 bases between the two germline ends. CDR3 loop: CASSVGGDEQYF. The CDR3 DNA reads as TGTGCCAGCAGCGTAGGCGGGGACGAGCAGTACTTC.

This chain joins TRBV7-3 and TRBJ2-3, with 9 positions matching TRBD2. Per germline, CDR1 SGHTA and CDR2 FQGTGA. This CDR3 has 15 residues. J was trimmed by 5 bases and V by 4 bases; bases with no gene match: 7. As DNA, the CDR3 is TGTGCCAGCAGCTCAACGAGCGGGGGGTTAGATACGCAGTATTTT. It yields the protein CASSSTSGGLDTQYF. The full variable domain, with the rest looked up from reference TRBV7-3 and TRBJ2-3, is GAGVSQTPSNKVTEKGKYVELRCDPISGHTALYWYRQSLGQGPEFLIYFQGTGAADDSGLPNDRFFAVRPEGSVSTLKIQRTERGDSAVYLCASSSTSGGLDTQYFGPGTRLTVL.

The V gene is TRBV14, the J gene TRBJ2-7, with 7 bases fitting TRBD2. The CDR3 has 15 residues. Trimming cost V 0 bases and J 2 bases; bases outside gene matches: 4. The germline gives CDR1 SGHDN, CDR2 FVKESK. Written as DNA, the CDR3 is TGTGCCAGCAGCCAAGACGCGGGAGTGACCTACGAGCAGTACTTC. Its protein is CASSQDAGVTYEQYF.

This clone has only one observation. The junction differs from germline at one of its ends, possibly a read error. The rearrangement joins TRBV28 to TRBJ2-7, with TRBD2 as a possible D gene (5 bases). The CDR3 has 11 residues. The germline V gene has CDR1 MDHEN and CDR2 SYDVKM. CDR3 residues: CASSLEGRTAF. CDR3 sequence (DNA): TGTGCCAGCAGTTTAGAGGGCAGGACGGCCTTC.

This clone was counted a single time. The V gene is TRBV5-1, the J gene TRBJ2-7; 7 bases are shared with TRBD1. The CDR3 has 15 residues. Per germline, CDR1 SGHRS and CDR2 YFSETQ. V shed 4 bases, J shed 0 bases, and the junction held 7 bases outside the gene matches. CDR3 residues: CASSHGQVGSYEQYF. The CDR3 DNA follows: TGCGCCAGCAGCCACGGACAGGTAGGCTCCTACGAGCAGTACTTC.

This rearrangement joins TRBV28 to TRBJ1-3; TRBD1 agrees at 9 bases. This CDR3 is built from 14 residues. The V gene's germline CDR1 is MDHEN and CDR2 SYDVKM. The trim removed 10 bases at V and 4 bases at J, leaving 8 bases unmatched. In DNA form, the CDR3 reads TGTGCCACCTGCCGGGACAGGGTAGGAAACACCATATATTTT. Translation gives CATCRDRVGNTIYF.

J is TRBJ2-2 and V is TRBV18; TRBD1 matches at 7 bases. The CDR3 extends over 15 amino acids. V gave up 2 bases and J gave up 3 bases; unmatched junction bases: 3. CDR1 and CDR2 (germline): KGHSH, LQKENI. The CDR3 nucleotides read TGTGCCAGCTCACCAGGGGACAGATACACCGGGGAGCTGTTTTTT. This codes for CASSPGDRYTGELFF.